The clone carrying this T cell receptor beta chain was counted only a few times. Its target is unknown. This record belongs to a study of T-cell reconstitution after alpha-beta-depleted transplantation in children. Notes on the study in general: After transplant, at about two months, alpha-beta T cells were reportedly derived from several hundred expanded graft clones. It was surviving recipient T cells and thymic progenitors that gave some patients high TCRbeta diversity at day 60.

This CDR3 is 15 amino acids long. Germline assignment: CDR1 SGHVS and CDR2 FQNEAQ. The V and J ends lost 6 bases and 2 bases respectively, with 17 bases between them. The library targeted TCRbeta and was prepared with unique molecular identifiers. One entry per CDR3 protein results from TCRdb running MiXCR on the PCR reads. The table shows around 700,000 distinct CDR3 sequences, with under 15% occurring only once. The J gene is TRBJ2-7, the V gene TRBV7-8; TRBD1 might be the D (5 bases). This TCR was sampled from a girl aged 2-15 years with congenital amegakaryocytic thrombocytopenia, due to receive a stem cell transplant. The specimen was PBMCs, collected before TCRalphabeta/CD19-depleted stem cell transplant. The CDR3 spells CASRTDSEPPYEQYF. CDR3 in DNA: TGTGCCAGCAGGACCGACAGCGAACCCCCCTACGAGCAGTACTTC.